This T cell receptor (beta chain) was captured in a study of blood T cell repertoires in COVID-19. On the study more broadly: The samples span acute and convalescent COVID-19 from the United States, Italy and Spain. The cDNA or gDNA used as material had been derived from T cells, B-cell-depleted T cells, or PBMCs.

Under the authors' procedure: The authors estimated nucleated cell counts from reference gene primer amplification. Produced via immunoSEQ multiplex PCR; TCRdb's table is partial and in-frame only. V and J calls and clone size are given by that table; D and trimming were obtained from the DNA. This sample has about 86,000 clones; approximately 80% occur once, and the top ten carry approximately 10%. From germline, CDR1 is SGHNT and CDR2 YYREEE (reference sequence). J gave up 5 bases and V 4 bases, and 3 bases lay outside the gene matches. This CDR3 has 15 residues. The genes are TRBV5-4 and TRBJ2-1, with 13 bases fitting TRBD2. This clonotype was sampled from a man aged 65 to 85 with acute or convalescent COVID-19. Sample: peripheral blood. In nucleotides, the CDR3 is TGTGCCAGCAGCCTGACTAGCGGGGGGAACAATGAGCAGTTCTTC. Encoded protein: CASSLTSGGNNEQFF.